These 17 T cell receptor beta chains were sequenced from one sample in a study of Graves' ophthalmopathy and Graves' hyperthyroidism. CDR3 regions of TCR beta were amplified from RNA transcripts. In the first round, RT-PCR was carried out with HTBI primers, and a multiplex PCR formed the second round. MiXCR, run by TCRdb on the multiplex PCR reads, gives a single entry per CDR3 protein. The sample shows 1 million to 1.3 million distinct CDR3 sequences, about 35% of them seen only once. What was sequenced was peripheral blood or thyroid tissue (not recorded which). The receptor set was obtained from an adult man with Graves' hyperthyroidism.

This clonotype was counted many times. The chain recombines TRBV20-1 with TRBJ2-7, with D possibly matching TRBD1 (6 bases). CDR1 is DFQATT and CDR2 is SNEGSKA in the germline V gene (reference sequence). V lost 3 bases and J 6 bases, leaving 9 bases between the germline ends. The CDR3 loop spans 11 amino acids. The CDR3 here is CSARDSPEQYF. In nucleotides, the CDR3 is TGCAGTGCTAGGGACAGTCCCGAGCAGTACTTC.

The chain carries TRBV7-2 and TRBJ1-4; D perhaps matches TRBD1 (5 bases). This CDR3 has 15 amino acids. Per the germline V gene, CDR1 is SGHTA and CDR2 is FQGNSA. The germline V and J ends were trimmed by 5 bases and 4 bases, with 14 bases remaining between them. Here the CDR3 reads CASSRWDGYNEKLFF. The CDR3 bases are TGTGCCAGCAGCCGGTGGGACGGATATAATGAAAAACTGTTTTTT.

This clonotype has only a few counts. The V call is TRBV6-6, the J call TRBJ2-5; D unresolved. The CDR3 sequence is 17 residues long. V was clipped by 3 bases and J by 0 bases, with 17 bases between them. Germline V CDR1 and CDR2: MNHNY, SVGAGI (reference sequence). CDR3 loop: CASSYRYRPNYQETQYF. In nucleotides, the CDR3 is TGTGCCAGCAGTTATCGGTACAGACCCAACTACCAAGAGACCCAGTACTTC.

The CDR3 spells CASSKDYNSPLHF. CDR3 DNA: TGTGCCAGCAGCAAAGACTATAATTCACCCCTCCACTTT. The chain joins TRBV7-8 to TRBJ1-6, with D unresolved. Trimming pared 5 bases from V and 3 bases from J, leaving 5 bases between. CDR1 and CDR2 (germline): SGHVS, FQNEAQ. CDR3 length equals 13 residues.

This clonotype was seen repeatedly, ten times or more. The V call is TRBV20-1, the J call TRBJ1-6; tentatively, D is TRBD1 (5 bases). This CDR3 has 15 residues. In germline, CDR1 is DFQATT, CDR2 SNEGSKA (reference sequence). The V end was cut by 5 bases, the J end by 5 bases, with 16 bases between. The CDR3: CSASGQGTDNSPLHF. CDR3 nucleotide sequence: TGCAGTGCTTCCGGACAAGGGACTGATAATTCACCCCTCCACTTT.

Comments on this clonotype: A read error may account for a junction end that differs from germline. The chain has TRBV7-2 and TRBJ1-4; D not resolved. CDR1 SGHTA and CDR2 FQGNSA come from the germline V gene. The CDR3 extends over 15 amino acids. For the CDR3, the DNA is TGTGCCAGCAGTTTAGGCGCAGTCGATTATGAAAAACTGTTTTTT. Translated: CASSLGAVDYEKLFF.

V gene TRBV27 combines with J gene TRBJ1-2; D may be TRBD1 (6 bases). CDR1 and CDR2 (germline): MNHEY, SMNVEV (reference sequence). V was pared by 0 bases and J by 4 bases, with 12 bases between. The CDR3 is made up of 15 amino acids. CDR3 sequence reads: CASSLSRGAAYGYTF. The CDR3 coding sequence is TGTGCCAGCAGTTTATCGCGGGGGGCCGCCTATGGCTACACCTTC.

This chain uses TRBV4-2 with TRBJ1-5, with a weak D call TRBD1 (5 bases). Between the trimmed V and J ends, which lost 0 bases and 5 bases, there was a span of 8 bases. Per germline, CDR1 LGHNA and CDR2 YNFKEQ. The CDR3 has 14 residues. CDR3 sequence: CASSQDGGDQPQHF. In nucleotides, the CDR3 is TGTGCCAGCAGCCAAGATGGAGGGGATCAGCCCCAGCATTTT.

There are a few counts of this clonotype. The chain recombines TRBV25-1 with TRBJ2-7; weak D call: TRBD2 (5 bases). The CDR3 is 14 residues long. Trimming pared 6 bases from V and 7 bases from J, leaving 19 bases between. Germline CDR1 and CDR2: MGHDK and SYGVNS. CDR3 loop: CASRDGGWYNEQYF. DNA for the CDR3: TGTGCCAGCAGGGACGGAGGATGGTACAATGAGCAGTACTTC.

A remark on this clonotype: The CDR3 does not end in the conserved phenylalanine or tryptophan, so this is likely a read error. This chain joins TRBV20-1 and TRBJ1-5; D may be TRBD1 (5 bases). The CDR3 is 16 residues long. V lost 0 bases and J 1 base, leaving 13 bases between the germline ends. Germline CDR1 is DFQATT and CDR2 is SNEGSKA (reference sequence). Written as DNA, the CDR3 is TGCAGTGCTAGAGATTTGGGGCAGCCGAGCAATCAGCCCCAGCATCTT. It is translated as CSARDLGQPSNQPQHL.

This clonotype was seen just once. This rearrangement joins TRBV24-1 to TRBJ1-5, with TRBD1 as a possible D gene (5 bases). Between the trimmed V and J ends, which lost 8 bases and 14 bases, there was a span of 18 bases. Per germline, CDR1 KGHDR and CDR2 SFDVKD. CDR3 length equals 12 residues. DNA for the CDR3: TGTGCCACCAAACAGGCAATCTCCTACGAGCATTTT. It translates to CATKQAISYEHF.

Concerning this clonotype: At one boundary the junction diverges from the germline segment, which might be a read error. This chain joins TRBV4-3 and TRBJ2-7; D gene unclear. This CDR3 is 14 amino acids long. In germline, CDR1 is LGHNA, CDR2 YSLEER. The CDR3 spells CASSQDTQFYEQYF. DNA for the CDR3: TGCGCCAGCAGTCAAGACACCCAATTCTACGAGCAGTACTTC.

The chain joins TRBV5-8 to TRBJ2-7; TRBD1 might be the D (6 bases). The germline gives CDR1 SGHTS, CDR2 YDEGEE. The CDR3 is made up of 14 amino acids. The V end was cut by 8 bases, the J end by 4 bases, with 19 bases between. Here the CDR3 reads CASQGQPGLYEQYF. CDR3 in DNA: TGTGCCAGTCAAGGACAGCCAGGTCTGTACGAGCAGTACTTC.

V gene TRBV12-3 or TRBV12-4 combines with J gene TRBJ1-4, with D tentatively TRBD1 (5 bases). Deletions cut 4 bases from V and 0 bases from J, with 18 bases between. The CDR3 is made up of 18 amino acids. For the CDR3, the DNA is TGTGCCAGCAGTTCATCAGAAGGAGACAGTGCAACTAATGAAAAACTGTTTTTT. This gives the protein CASSSSEGDSATNEKLFF.

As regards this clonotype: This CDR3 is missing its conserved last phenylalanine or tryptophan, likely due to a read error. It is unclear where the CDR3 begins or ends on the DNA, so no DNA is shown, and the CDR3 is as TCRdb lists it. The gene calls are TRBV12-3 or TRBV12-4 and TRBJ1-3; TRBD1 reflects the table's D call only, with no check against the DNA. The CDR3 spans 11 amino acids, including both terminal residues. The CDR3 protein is CASSLGRTGGV.

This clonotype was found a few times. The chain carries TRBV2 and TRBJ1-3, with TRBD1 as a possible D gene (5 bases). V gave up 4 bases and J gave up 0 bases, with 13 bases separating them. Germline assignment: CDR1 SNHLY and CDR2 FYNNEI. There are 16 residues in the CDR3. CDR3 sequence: CASSGMGRISGNTIYF. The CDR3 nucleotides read TGTGCCAGCAGTGGGATGGGACGTATCTCTGGAAACACCATATATTTT.

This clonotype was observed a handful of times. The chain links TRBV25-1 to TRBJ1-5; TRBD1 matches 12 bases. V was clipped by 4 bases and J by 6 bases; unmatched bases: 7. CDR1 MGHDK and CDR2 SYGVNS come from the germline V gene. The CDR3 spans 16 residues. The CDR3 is CASSGPGQGASQPQHF. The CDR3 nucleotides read TGTGCCAGCAGTGGGCCGGGACAGGGGGCGAGTCAGCCCCAGCATTTT. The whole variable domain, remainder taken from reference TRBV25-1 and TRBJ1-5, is EADIYQTPRYLVIGTGKKITLECSQTMGHDKMYWYQQDPGMELHLIHYSYGVNSTEKGDLSSESTVSRIRTEHFPLTLESARPSHTSQYLCASSGPGQGASQPQHFGDGTRLSIL.